These 20 T cell receptor beta chains were all obtained from the same sample, sequenced in a study of molecular identifiers for immune sequencing clone quantification. MiXCR, run by TCRdb on the PCR reads, gives a single entry per CDR3 protein. Counted here are 65,000 to 70,000 distinct CDR3 sequences, about a sixth occurring once; the ten biggest clones make up approximately 1.5%. Specimen: naive CD8+ T cells from blood, with Jurkat cell RNA spiked in. Described subset: FACS-sorted CD8+CD4-CCR7+CD45RA+ naive T cells. All receptors derive from a human donor in good health. Some libraries in this study had Jurkat cell RNA spiked in.

Remarks on this clonotype: A much larger clone differs from this one at a single base, so this may be a read error. This sequence joins TRBV6-5 and TRBJ1-4; no reliable D call. The CDR3 contains 15 residues. Germline V gives CDR1 MNHEY, CDR2 SVGAGI. Trimming shortened V by 0 bases and J by 3 bases, and 8 bases separated the two germline ends. The CDR3 bases are TGTGCCAGCAGTTACTCGGCAGGCTCTAATGAAAAACTGTTTTTT. Translating gives CASSYSAGSNEKLFF.

In this sample, this clonotype turned up many times. The chain carries TRBV19 and TRBJ2-1, with a possible D match to TRBD2 (5 bases). Germline lookup yields CDR1 LNHDA and CDR2 SQIVND (reference sequence). Deletions cut 3 bases from V and 1 base from J, with 10 bases between. The CDR3 spans 15 residues. CDR3 sequence reads: CASSIWPGSYNEQFF. DNA for the CDR3: TGTGCCAGTAGTATTTGGCCGGGATCCTACAATGAGCAGTTCTTC.

Many counts were recorded for this clonotype. The chain links TRBV10-2 to TRBJ2-7; possible D gene TRBD2, 5 bases. V lost 4 bases, J lost 7 bases, and 8 bases lay in between. Germline V gene data show CDR1 as WSHSY and CDR2 as SAAADI. The CDR3 extends over 11 amino acids. The CDR3 loop is CASSASGEQYF. The DNA for the CDR3 is TGCGCCAGCAGTGCCTCGGGGGAGCAGTACTTC.

This clonotype was found a few times. This chain uses TRBV12-3 or TRBV12-4 with TRBJ2-5; 9 positions match TRBD2. With V trimmed by 1 base and J by 9 bases, 12 bases remained unmatched. This CDR3 spans 16 amino acids. DNA of the CDR3: TGTGCCAGCAGTTTAGAGCTAGCGGGAAGCCTAAGGGCCCAGTACTTC. Translated, it gives CASSLELAGSLRAQYF.

Concerning this clonotype: This may be a read error, as it is one base from a much larger clone. The CDR3 DNA reads TGCGCCCGCAGCTTCCGACAGGGGAAAAACACTGAAGCTTTCTTT. Its translation is CARSFRQGKNTEAFF. The V and J genes are TRBV5-1 and TRBJ1-1; 8 bases are shared with TRBD1. Germline loops: CDR1 SGHRS, CDR2 YFSETQ. The CDR3 length is 15 residues.

Of note for this clonotype: Likely a read error: the CDR3 ends without its conserved phenylalanine or tryptophan. The chain combines TRBV28 with TRBJ2-3, with D hard to call. The CDR3 sequence is 15 residues long. The germline CDR1 and CDR2 sequences are MDHEN and SYDVKM. CDR3 in amino acids: CTSDWARTSTDTQYS. In DNA, the CDR3 is TGTACCAGCGACTGGGCCAGAACTAGCACAGATACGCAGTATTCT.

This clonotype was counted a few times. In DNA form, the CDR3 reads TGTGCCAGCAGCTTGGTCGGCCCCTGGGACGTCCTGACTTTC. Amino acid sequence: CASSLVGPWDVLTF. The V gene is TRBV12-3 or TRBV12-4, the J gene TRBJ2-6; D ambiguous. The CDR3 loop spans 14 amino acids. V dropped 6 bases and J dropped 11 bases, with 17 bases sitting between them.

The table lists this clonotype with a few counts. The rearrangement links TRBV7-6 to TRBJ2-5; 9 bases agree with TRBD2. The germline gives CDR1 SGHVS, CDR2 FNYEAQ. V dropped 8 bases and J dropped 7; count of bases not matched to a gene: 11. CDR3 length: 14 residues. The CDR3 sequence is CASLSGSNRGTQYF. The CDR3 nucleotides are TGTGCCAGCCTTAGCGGGAGCAACAGGGGGACCCAGTACTTC.

This clonotype was counted at least ten times. The chain employs TRBV3-1 and TRBJ1-6; D gene ambiguous. V gave up 1 base and J gave up 4 bases, with 11 bases separating them. Germline lookup yields CDR1 LGHDT and CDR2 YNNKEL (reference sequence). The CDR3 covers 16 residues. CDR3 loop: CASSQVNRDYNSPLHF. The CDR3 DNA sequence: TGTGCCAGCAGCCAAGTGAACCGGGATTATAATTCACCCCTCCACTTT.

As regards this clonotype: Being one base from a much bigger clone, this may be a read error. This rearrangement joins TRBV7-9 to TRBJ2-1; D assignment may be TRBD1 or TRBD2 (5 bases each). Germline CDR1 SEHNR, CDR2 FQNEAQ (reference sequence). This CDR3 region has 14 residues. The CDR3: CASSLKLSGPERFF. CDR3 coding DNA: TGTGCCAGCAGCTTAAAGCTGTCGGGACCTGAGCGGTTCTTC.

This clonotype occurred many times. J is TRBJ1-1 and V is TRBV14; TRBD1 aligns across 8 bases. With 4 bases clipped from V and 0 bases from J, the junction kept 7 bases outside the gene matches. CDR3 length equals 16 residues. Germline V CDR1 and CDR2: SGHDN, FVKESK. CDR3 sequence (DNA): TGTGCCAGCAGCCCCCCCCTGACAGGGGTGAACACTGAAGCTTTCTTT. Amino acid sequence: CASSPPLTGVNTEAFF.

This clonotype occurred a few times. A read error may be the cause here, since a much bigger clone is one base away. This sequence joins TRBV20-1 and TRBJ2-1; unclear D gene. The CDR3 has 14 amino acids. V shed 1 base and J shed 3 bases, with 10 bases lying between them. Germline V CDR1 and CDR2: DFQATT, SNEGSKA (reference sequence). The CDR3, as DNA: TGCAGTGCTAGAGTCGGGTTCTTCTACAATGAGCAGTTCTTC. This gives the protein CSARVGFFYNEQFF.

This clonotype was observed at least ten times. The chain couples TRBV7-6 to TRBJ2-1, with D uncertain. CDR3 length: 15 residues. Trimming took 1 base from V and 0 from J, leaving 7 bases between them. Germline V lookup: CDR1 SGHVS, CDR2 FNYEAQ. The CDR3 is CASSLGPTSYNEQFF. The DNA for the CDR3 is TGTGCCAGCAGCTTAGGTCCGACCTCCTACAATGAGCAGTTCTTC.

By frequency in the sample, this clonotype is medium-sized (0.01 to 0.1%). This chain connects TRBV4-2 to TRBJ2-7; the match to TRBD2 covers 12 bases. Germline CDR1 reads LGHNA; CDR2 reads YNFKEQ. This CDR3 contains 15 residues. V lost 4 bases, J lost 4 bases, and 5 bases stayed unmatched. The CDR3 sequence: CASSPTGTSGYEQYF. CDR3 nucleotides: TGTGCCAGCAGCCCAACCGGGACTAGCGGGTACGAGCAGTACTTC.

This clonotype has ten or more counts. V and J are TRBV20-1 and TRBJ2-7; maybe TRBD2 (6 bases). Between the trimmed V and J ends, which lost 6 bases and 0 bases, there was a span of 21 bases. The CDR3 consists of 16 residues. CDR1 is DFQATT and CDR2 is SNEGSKA in the germline V gene (reference sequence). CDR3: CSAITGPLASSYEQYF. CDR3 in DNA: TGCAGTGCGATTACCGGTCCGCTAGCGAGCTCCTACGAGCAGTACTTC.

The chain couples TRBV13 to TRBJ2-5, with a tentative D call TRBD1 (6 bases). The germline V gene has CDR1 PRHDT and CDR2 FYEKMQ (reference sequence). The V end was cut by 0 bases, the J end by 2 bases, with 7 bases between. This CDR3 is 14 amino acids long. The CDR3 protein is CASSLGGTQETQYF. The CDR3 DNA sequence: TGTGCCAGCAGCTTAGGCGGGACACAAGAGACCCAGTACTTC.

This clonotype has at least ten counts. The chain employs TRBV29-1 and TRBJ1-1; D possibly corresponds to TRBD1 (5 bases). The CDR3 runs 16 residues. Per the germline V gene, CDR1 is SQVTM and CDR2 is ANQGSEA. The V gene lost 5 bases and the J gene lost 5 bases, with 24 bases spanning the gap. CDR3 coding DNA: TGCAGCGTTTCAAGTGACAGTAGGGGAGTACGAACTGAAGCTTTCTTT. Amino acid sequence: CSVSSDSRGVRTEAFF.

This chain uses TRBV6-5 with TRBJ2-3; 13 bases map to TRBD2. Germline lookup yields CDR1 MNHEY and CDR2 SVGAGI. The CDR3 has 18 amino acids. Trimming took 0 bases from V and 4 from J; bases not matched to a gene: 7. CDR3 sequence: CASSYSRLAGGFADTQYF. CDR3 DNA: TGTGCCAGCAGTTACTCCAGACTAGCGGGAGGATTTGCAGATACGCAGTATTTT.

J is TRBJ2-2 and V is TRBV24-1, with TRBD2 matching over 8 bases. CDR1 and CDR2 from the germline V gene are KGHDR and SFDVKD. This CDR3 spans 18 amino acids. Trimming at V came to 3 bases and at J to 2 bases, leaving 10 bases not matched to a gene. In nucleotides, the CDR3 is TGTGCCACCAGTGATCTCGGGGGGGGAAGGGCCAACACCGGGGAGCTGTTTTTT. This gives the protein CATSDLGGGRANTGELFF.

There are many counts of this clonotype. The chain couples TRBV6-1 to TRBJ2-7; D gene ambiguous. Germline V gives CDR1 MNHNS, CDR2 SASEGT. The CDR3 extends over 14 amino acids. V lost 1 base and J 4 bases, leaving 11 bases between the germline ends. DNA for the CDR3: TGTGCCAGCAGTGAAGTTTCAGGAGCGTACGAGCAGTACTTC. As protein: CASSEVSGAYEQYF.